A single sample is the source of the 12 T cell receptor beta chains below, sequenced in a study of neurological immune-mediated disorders. MiXCR was run by TCRdb on the 5' RACE reads, yielding one entry per CDR3 protein. The sample holds 95,000 or so distinct CDR3 sequences, 3.5% to 4% seen once. Sequencing used PBMCs. The origin of the receptors is a woman aged 18 to 35 with multiple sclerosis.

This clonotype was detected ten times or more. This chain links TRBV7-6 with TRBJ2-1, with 7 bases fitting TRBD1. Germline CDR1 SGHVS, CDR2 FNYEAQ. The CDR3 has 15 residues. V lost 4 bases to trimming and J lost 4 bases; unmatched junction nucleotides: 7. The CDR3 reads CASSSTGSAYNEQFF. The DNA for the CDR3 is TGTGCCAGCAGCTCGACAGGGTCTGCGTACAATGAGCAGTTCTTC.

This clonotype was recorded many times. V usage is TRBV15 and J usage is TRBJ1-1; TRBD1 aligns across 10 bases. There are 16 residues in the CDR3. Looked up from germline, CDR1 is LNHNV and CDR2 is YYDKDF (reference sequence). V lost 3 bases, J lost 8 bases, and 12 bases stayed unmatched. The CDR3 spells CATSRFGQGEGSEAFF. In DNA form, the CDR3 reads TGTGCCACCAGCAGGTTCGGACAGGGGGAAGGGTCGGAAGCTTTCTTT.

This clonotype was observed at least ten times. CDR3 bases: TGTGCCAGCTCACCAGGGCCGCTCAACTATGGCTACACCTTC. It codes for CASSPGPLNYGYTF. The rearrangement joins TRBV18 to TRBJ1-2; D remains unclear. This CDR3 has 14 residues. Trimming stripped 2 bases from V and 2 bases from J, with 9 bases between. CDR1 is KGHSH, CDR2 LQKENI, per germline. Together with reference TRBV18 and TRBJ1-2, the CDR3 gives the full variable domain: NAGVMQNPRHLVRRRGQEARLRCSPMKGHSHVYWYRQLPEEGLKFMVYLQKENIIDESGMPKERFSAEFPKEGPSILRIQQVVRGDSAAYFCASSPGPLNYGYTFGSGTRLTVV.

This clonotype was seen many times. The CDR3 DNA reads as TGTGCCAGCAGACATGACCCACCCGATACGCAGTATTTT. Residues: CASRHDPPDTQYF. The chain has TRBV7-2 and TRBJ2-3, with D unresolved. V lost 6 bases to trimming and J lost 6 bases, with 13 bases between them. This CDR3 has 13 residues. CDR1 is SGHTA, CDR2 FQGNSA, per germline.

This clonotype came up many times. The chain couples TRBV4-3 to TRBJ2-4; D is unclear. Trimming pared 5 bases from V and 6 bases from J, leaving 17 bases between. Germline V gene data show CDR1 as LGHNA and CDR2 as YSLEER. The CDR3 covers 15 residues. DNA for the CDR3: TGCGCCAGCAGCGAGGCCCACCTAGATGGAAACATTCAGTACTTC. As protein: CASSEAHLDGNIQYF.

This clonotype appeared many times. The rearrangement uses TRBV5-5 and TRBJ1-2; D is undetermined. Deletions cut 1 base from V and 5 bases from J, with 6 bases between. Germline assignment: CDR1 SGHKS and CDR2 YYEKEE (reference sequence). The CDR3 sequence is 12 residues long. The CDR3 nucleotides are TGTGCCAGCAGCTTGATCGGGTATGGCTACACCTTC. It specifies CASSLIGYGYTF. The full variable domain, with the rest looked up from reference TRBV5-5 and TRBJ1-2, is DAGVTQSPTHLIKTRGQQVTLRCSPISGHKSVSWYQQVLGQGPQFIFQYYEKEERGRGNFPDRFSARQFPNYSSELNVNALLLGDSALYLCASSLIGYGYTFGSGTRLTVV.

In this sample, this clonotype turned up many times. The chain carries TRBV11-2 and TRBJ2-3, with a weak D call TRBD1 (6 bases). Trimming pared 4 bases from V and 3 bases from J, leaving 14 bases between. This CDR3 spans 15 amino acids. Germline V gene sequence: CDR1 SGHAT, CDR2 FQNNGV. CDR3 nucleotide sequence: TGTGCCAGCAGCTCAGAACAGGGACGAACAGATACGCAGTATTTT. Residues: CASSSEQGRTDTQYF.

The sample holds many counts of this clonotype. The V and J genes are TRBV27 and TRBJ1-1, with D perhaps TRBD1 (6 bases). V dropped 5 bases and J dropped 3 bases, with 16 bases sitting between them. This CDR3 region has 15 residues. In germline, CDR1 is MNHEY, CDR2 SMNVEV (reference sequence). In DNA, the CDR3 is TGTGCCAGCAGTATCCGACAGGATAGGGACACTGAAGCTTTCTTT. It encodes CASSIRQDRDTEAFF.

Ten or more counts support this clonotype. The chain couples TRBV18 to TRBJ2-1; 15 positions agree with TRBD2. Germline V gives CDR1 KGHSH, CDR2 LQKENI. The CDR3 totals 18 residues. J lost 4 bases, V lost 3 bases, and 7 bases had no gene match. The CDR3 sequence is CASSPKGTSGRTYNEQFF. In nucleotides, the CDR3 is TGTGCCAGCTCACCGAAGGGGACTAGCGGGAGGACTTACAATGAGCAGTTCTTC. The full variable domain, completed using reference TRBV18 and TRBJ2-1, is NAGVMQNPRHLVRRRGQEARLRCSPMKGHSHVYWYRQLPEEGLKFMVYLQKENIIDESGMPKERFSAEFPKEGPSILRIQQVVRGDSAAYFCASSPKGTSGRTYNEQFFGPGTRLTVL.

This clonotype was detected ten times or more. The gene calls are TRBV5-6 and TRBJ1-5; the match to TRBD1 covers 7 bases. This CDR3 comprises 15 residues. V lost 4 bases and J lost 7; bases outside the gene matches: 11. In germline, CDR1 is SGHDT, CDR2 YYEEEE. CDR3 in amino acids: CASSQTGFTGQPQHF. The CDR3 region has the DNA TGTGCCAGCAGCCAGACAGGGTTTACGGGGCAGCCCCAGCATTTT.

This clonotype was counted ten times or more. V usage is TRBV7-9 and J usage is TRBJ2-4, with D possibly being TRBD1 (6 bases). The CDR3 is 16 amino acids. Germline values: CDR1 SEHNR, CDR2 FQNEAQ (reference sequence). The germline V and J ends were trimmed by 6 bases and 0 bases, with 15 bases remaining between them. CDR3 region: CASSRQALIAKNIQYF. CDR3 coding DNA: TGTGCCAGCAGTCGACAGGCCCTAATAGCCAAAAACATTCAGTACTTC.

This clonotype occurred many times. V and J are TRBV20-1 and TRBJ1-1; D remains ambiguous. This CDR3 is 13 amino acids long. The V and J ends lost 5 bases and 0 bases respectively, with 10 bases between them. Germline V gene data show CDR1 as DFQATT and CDR2 as SNEGSKA (reference sequence). CDR3 coding DNA: TGCAGTGCTTTCCCCCCGGTGAACACTGAAGCTTTCTTT. Residues: CSAFPPVNTEAFF.